A single TCR beta chain is shown here with its context. Its antigen is unknown. The protocol was immunoSEQ multiplex PCR, while the TCRdb copy is restricted to in-frame clones and leaves out a portion. The sample yields more than 150,000 clones, 85% to 95% seen once. The CDR3 spans 15 residues. In germline, CDR1 is MNHEY, CDR2 SVGEGT. Trimming removed 2 bases from V and 1 base from J; junction bases left unmatched: 2. This specimen belongs to a study of T cell responses to AZD1222 COVID-19 vaccine. Study results and limitations: Within unmutated variant regions lay the reported targets of nearly half of spike-specific TCRs.

Sequencing used peripheral blood, obtained on day 0 of AZD1222 vaccination. This sequence was found in an adult in good health. The J gene is TRBJ2-1, the V gene TRBV6-2 or TRBV6-3; 7 bases map to TRBD2. The CDR3 is CASSYPSGSYNEQFF. Here the CDR3 DNA reads TGTGCCAGCAGTTACCCTAGCGGATCCTACAATGAGCAGTTCTTC.